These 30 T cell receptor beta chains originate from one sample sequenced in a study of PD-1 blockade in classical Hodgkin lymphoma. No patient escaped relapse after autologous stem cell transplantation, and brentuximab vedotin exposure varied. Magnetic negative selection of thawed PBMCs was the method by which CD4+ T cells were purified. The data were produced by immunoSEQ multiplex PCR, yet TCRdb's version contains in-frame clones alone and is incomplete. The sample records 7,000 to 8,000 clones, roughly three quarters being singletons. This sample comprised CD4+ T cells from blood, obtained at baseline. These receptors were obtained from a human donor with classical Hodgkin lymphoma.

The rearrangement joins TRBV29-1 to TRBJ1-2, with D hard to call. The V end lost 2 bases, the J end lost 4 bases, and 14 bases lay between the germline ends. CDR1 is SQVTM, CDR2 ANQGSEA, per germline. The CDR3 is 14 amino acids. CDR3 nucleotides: TGCAGCGTTGAACTGCCCGGCAGACCCTATGGCTACACCTTC. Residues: CSVELPGRPYGYTF.

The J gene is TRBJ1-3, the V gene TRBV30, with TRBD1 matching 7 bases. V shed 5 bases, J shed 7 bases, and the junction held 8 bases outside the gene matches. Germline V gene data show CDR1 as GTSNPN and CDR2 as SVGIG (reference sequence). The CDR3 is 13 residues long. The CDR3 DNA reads TGTGCCTGGGCGACAGGGAGTGGGAACACCATATATTTT. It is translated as CAWATGSGNTIYF. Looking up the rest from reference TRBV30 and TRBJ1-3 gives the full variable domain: SQTIHQWPATLVQPVGSPLSLECTVEGTSNPNLYWYRQAAGRGLQLLFYSVGIGQISSEVPQNLSASRPQDRQFILSSKKLLLSDSGFYLCAWATGSGNTIYFGEGSWLTVV.

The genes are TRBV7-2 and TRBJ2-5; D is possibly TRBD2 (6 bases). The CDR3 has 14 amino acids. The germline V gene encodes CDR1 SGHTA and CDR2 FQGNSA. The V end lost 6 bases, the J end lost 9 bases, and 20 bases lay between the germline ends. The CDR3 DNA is TGTGCCAGCAGACTCTTTCAGGGAGGAGTGGCCCAGTACTTC. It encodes CASRLFQGGVAQYF.

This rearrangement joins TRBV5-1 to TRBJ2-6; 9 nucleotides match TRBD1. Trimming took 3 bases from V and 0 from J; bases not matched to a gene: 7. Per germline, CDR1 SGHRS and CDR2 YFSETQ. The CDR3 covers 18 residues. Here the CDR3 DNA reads TGCGCCAGCAGCTCATTCCCGGGACAGGGCTCTGGGGCCAACGTCCTGACTTTC. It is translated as CASSSFPGQGSGANVLTF.

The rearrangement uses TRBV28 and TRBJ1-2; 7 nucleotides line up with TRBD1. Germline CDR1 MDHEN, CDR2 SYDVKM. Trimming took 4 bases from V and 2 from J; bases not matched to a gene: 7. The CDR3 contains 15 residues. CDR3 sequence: CASSYQDRPNYGYTF. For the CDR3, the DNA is TGTGCCAGCAGTTATCAGGACAGGCCCAACTATGGCTACACCTTC.

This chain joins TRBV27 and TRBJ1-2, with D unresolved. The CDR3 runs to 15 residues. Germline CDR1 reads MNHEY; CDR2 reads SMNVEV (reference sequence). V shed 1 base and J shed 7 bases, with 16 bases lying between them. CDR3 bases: TGTGCCAGCAGTTTATGGGGTCTTTCACTGGGTGGCTACACCTTC. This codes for CASSLWGLSLGGYTF.

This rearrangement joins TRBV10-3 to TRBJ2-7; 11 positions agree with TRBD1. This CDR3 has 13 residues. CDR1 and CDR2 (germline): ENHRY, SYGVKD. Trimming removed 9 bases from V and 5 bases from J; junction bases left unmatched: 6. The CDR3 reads CAIGGTGGHEQYF. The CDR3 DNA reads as TGTGCCATAGGCGGGACAGGGGGACACGAGCAGTACTTC.

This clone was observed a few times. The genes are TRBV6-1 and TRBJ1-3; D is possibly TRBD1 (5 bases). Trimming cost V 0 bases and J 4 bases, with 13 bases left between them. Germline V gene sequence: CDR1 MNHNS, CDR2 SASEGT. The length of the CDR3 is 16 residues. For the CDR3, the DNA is TGTGCCAGCAGTGAAGCGCTGGCAGGGTGGGGAAACACCATATATTTT. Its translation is CASSEALAGWGNTIYF.

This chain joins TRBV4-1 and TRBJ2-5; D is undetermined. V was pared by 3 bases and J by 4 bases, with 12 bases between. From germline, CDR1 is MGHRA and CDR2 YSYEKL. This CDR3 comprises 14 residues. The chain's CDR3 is CASSHTRLLETQYF. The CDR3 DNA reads TGCGCCAGCAGCCACACGAGGCTCTTAGAGACCCAGTACTTC.

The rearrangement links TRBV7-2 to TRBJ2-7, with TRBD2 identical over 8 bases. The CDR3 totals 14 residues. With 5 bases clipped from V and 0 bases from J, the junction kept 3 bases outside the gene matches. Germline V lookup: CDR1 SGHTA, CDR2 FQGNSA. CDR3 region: CASSTTSGSYEQYF. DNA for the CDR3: TGTGCCAGCAGCACTACTAGCGGCTCCTACGAGCAGTACTTC.

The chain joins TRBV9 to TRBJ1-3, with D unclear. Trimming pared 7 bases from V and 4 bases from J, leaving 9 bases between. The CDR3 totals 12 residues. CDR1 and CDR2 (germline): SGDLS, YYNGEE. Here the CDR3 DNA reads TGTGCCAGCGGGTCGATGGGAAACACCATATATTTT. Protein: CASGSMGNTIYF. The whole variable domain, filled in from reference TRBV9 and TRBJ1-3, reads DSGVTQTPKHLITATGQRVTLRCSPRSGDLSVYWYQQSLDQGLQFLIQYYNGEERAKGNILERFSAQQFPDLHSELNLSSLELGDSALYFCASGSMGNTIYFGEGSWLTVV.

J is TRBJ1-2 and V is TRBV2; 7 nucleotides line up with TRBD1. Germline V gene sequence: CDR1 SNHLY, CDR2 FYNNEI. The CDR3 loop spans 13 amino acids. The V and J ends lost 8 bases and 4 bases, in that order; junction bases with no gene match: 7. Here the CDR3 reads CASPTGSSYGYTF. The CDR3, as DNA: TGTGCCAGCCCGACAGGGTCGTCCTATGGCTACACCTTC.

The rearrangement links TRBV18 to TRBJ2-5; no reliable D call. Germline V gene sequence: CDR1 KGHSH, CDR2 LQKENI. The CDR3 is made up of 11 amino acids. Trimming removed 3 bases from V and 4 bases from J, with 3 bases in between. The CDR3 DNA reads TGTGCCAGCTCACCTTCAGAGACCCAGTACTTC. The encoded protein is CASSPSETQYF.

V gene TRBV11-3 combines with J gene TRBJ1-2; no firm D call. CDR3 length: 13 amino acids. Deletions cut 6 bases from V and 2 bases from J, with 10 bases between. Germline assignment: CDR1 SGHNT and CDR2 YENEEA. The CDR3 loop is CASRKSGNYGYTF. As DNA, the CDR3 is TGTGCCAGCAGGAAGAGCGGGAACTATGGCTACACCTTC.

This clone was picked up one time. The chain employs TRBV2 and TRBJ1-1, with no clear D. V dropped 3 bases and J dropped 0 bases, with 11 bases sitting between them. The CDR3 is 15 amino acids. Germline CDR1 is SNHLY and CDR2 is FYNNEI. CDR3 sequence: CASSEGRSLNTEAFF. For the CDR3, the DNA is TGTGCCAGCAGTGAGGGGAGGTCCCTGAACACTGAAGCTTTCTTT.

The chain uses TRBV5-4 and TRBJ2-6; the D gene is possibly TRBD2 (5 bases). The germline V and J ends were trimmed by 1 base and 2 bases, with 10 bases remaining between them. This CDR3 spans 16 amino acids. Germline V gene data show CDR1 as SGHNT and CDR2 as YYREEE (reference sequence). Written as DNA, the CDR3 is TGTGCCAGCAGCTTGCCGCGAGGGACTGGGGCCAACGTCCTGACTTTC. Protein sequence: CASSLPRGTGANVLTF.

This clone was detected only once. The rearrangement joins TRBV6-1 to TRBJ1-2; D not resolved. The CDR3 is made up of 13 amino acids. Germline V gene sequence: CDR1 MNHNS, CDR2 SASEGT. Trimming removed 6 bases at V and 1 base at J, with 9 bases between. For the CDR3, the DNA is TGTGCCAGCAGGAGAAGGAGTAACTATGGCTACACCTTC. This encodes CASRRRSNYGYTF.

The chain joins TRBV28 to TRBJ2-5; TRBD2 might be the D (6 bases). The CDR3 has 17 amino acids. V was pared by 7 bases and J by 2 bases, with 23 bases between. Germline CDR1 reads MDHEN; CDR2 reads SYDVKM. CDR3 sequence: CASNLRRDLSPQETQYF. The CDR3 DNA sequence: TGTGCCAGCAATCTTAGGAGGGACCTATCCCCACAAGAGACCCAGTACTTC.

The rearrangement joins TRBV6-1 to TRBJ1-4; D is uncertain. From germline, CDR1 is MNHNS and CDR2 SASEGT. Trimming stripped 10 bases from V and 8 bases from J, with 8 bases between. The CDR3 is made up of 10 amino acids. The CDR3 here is CANGWEKLFF. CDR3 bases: TGTGCCAACGGGTGGGAAAAACTGTTTTTT.

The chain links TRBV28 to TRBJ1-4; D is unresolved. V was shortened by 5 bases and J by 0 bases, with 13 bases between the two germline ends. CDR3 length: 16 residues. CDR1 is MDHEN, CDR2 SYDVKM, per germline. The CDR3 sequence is CASSEDGLATNEKLFF. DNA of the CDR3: TGTGCCAGCAGTGAAGACGGTCTTGCAACTAATGAAAAACTGTTTTTT.

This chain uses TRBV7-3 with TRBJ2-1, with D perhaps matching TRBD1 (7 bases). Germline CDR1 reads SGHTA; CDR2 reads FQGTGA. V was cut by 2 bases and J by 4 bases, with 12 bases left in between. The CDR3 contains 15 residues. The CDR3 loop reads CASSLVAGGYNEQFF. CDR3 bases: TGTGCCAGCAGCTTAGTTGCAGGGGGGTACAATGAGCAGTTCTTC.

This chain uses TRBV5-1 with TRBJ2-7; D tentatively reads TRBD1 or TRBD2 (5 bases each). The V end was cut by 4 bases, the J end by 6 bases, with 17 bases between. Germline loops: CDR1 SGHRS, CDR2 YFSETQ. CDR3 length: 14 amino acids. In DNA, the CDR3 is TGCGCCAGCAGCCTGGGACCAGAGGGGAGCGAGCAGTACTTC. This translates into CASSLGPEGSEQYF.

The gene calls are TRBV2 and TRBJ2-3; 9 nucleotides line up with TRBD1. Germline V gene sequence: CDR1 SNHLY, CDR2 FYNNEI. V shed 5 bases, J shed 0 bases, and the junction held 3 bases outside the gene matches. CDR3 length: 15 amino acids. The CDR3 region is CASSTGGLSTDTQYF. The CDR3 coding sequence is TGTGCCAGCAGTACAGGGGGCCTAAGCACAGATACGCAGTATTTT.

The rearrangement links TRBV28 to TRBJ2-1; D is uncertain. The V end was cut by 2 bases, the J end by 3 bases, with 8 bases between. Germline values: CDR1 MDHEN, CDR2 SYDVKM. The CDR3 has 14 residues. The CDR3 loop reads CASSLPTYYNEQFF. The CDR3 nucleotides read TGTGCCAGCAGTTTACCGACATACTACAATGAGCAGTTCTTC.

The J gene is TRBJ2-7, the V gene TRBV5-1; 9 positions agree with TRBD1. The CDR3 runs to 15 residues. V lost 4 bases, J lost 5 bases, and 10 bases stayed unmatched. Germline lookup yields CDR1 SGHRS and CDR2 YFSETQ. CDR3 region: CASSKAGTGLDEQYF. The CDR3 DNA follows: TGCGCCAGCAGCAAAGCCGGGACAGGGCTTGACGAGCAGTACTTC.

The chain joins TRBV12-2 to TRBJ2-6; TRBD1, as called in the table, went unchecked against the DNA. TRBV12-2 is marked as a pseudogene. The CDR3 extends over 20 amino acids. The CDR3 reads CASRLAGPTVQRTGANVLTF. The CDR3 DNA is TGTGCAAGTCGCTTAGCGGGTCCGACAGTCCAAAGAACTGGGGCCAACGTCCTGACTTTC.

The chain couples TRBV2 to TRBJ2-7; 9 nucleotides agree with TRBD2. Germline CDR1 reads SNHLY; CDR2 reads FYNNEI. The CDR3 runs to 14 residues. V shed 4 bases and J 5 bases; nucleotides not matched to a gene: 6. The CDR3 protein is CASSGSLAGNEQYF. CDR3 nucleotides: TGTGCCAGCAGTGGATCGCTAGCGGGAAACGAGCAGTACTTC.

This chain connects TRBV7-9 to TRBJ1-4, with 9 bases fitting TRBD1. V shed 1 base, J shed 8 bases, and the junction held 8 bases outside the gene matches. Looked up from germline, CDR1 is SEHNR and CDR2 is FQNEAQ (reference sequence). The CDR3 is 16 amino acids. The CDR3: CASSLGMTGGAEKLFF. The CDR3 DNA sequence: TGTGCCAGCAGCTTAGGAATGACAGGGGGGGCGGAAAAACTGTTTTTT.

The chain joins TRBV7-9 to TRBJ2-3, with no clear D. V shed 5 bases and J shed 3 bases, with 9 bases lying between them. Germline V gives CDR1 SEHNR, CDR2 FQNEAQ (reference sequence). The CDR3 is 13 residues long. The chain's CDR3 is CASSQDRTDTQYF. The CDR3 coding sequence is TGTGCCAGCAGCCAGGACCGGACAGATACGCAGTATTTT.

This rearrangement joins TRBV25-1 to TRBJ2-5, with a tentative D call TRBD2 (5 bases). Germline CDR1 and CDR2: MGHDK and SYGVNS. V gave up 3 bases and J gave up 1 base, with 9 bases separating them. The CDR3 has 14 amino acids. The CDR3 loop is CASSDRGFQETQYF. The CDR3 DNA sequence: TGTGCCAGCAGTGATCGGGGTTTCCAAGAGACCCAGTACTTC.